Listed below are T cell receptor beta chains from one sample, sequenced in a study of CD8+CD57+ T cells in acquired aplastic anemia. TCRdb passed the reads through MiXCR, listing each CDR3 protein once. The sample comprises about 420,000 distinct CDR3 sequences, approximately 70% of which are singletons, and 3% to 5% rests with the top ten. Input material: sorted CD4+, CD8+, or CD8+CD57+ T cells (not recorded which) from PBMCs. These receptors all come from a human donor in good health, serving as a control. Each CDR3 is given with its conserved first and last residue. The D gene is left open where the match is weak. The listing skips clone size in some rows; elsewhere it reads once, few, many or a size class.

v_gene	j_gene	abundance	d_gene	len	CDR3nt	CDR3aa
TRBV7-2	TRBJ2-3	NA	TRBD2	19	TGTGCCAGCAGCTCTAGACTAGCGGGGGACTACTCTAGCACAGATACGCAGTATTTT	CASSSRLAGDYSSTDTQYF
TRBV20-1	TRBJ1-1	NA	NA	13	TGCAGTGCTAGAGACTATCGGGAGAACGAAGCTCTCTTT	CSARDYRENEALF
TRBV29-1	TRBJ2-6	NA	TRBD1	18	TGCAGCGTTGGAGGCTGGACAGGGAGAAGGTCTGGGGCCAACGTCCTGACTTTC	CSVGGWTGRRSGANVLTF
TRBV20-1	TRBJ2-2	many	TRBD2	16	TGCAGTGCTAGAGACGGACTAGCTGTAGACACCGGGGAGCTGTTTTTT	CSARDGLAVDTGELFF
TRBV6-6	TRBJ2-1	many	NA	11	TGTGCCAGCAGTTACTCGAATGAGCAGTTCTTC	CASSYSNEQFF
TRBV30	TRBJ2-6	once	NA	15	TGTGTCTGCAGTGTATTCTTCTCTGGGGCCAACGTCCTGACTTTC	CVCSVFFSGANVLTF
TRBV5-4	TRBJ1-2	NA	NA	17	TGTGCCAGCAGCTTGGACGCCAAGCGGGGCTGGGGCTATGGCTACACCTTC	CASSLDAKRGWGYGYTF
TRBV13	TRBJ2-5	NA	NA	13	TGTGCCAGCACCCCCAGGGCCTTAGAGACCCAGTACTTC	CASTPRALETQYF
TRBV7-3	TRBJ2-5	NA	NA	13	TGTGCCAGCACCATCCGGACGAGGGAGACCCAGTACTTC	CASTIRTRETQYF
TRBV20-1	TRBJ2-3	NA	TRBD1	13	TGCAGTGCTAGGTCCACAGGGGGCGGGGCGCAGTATTTT	CSARSTGGGAQYF
TRBV11-2	TRBJ2-7	NA	NA	14	TGTGCCAGCAGCTTGCATAAAAAACCGGACGAGCAGTACTTC	CASSLHKKPDEQYF
TRBV11-1	TRBJ1-2	NA	TRBD1	14	TGTGCCAGCAGTTCGGGGACAGGCCTAGGAGGCTACACCTTC	CASSSGTGLGGYTF
TRBV6-5	TRBJ2-1	NA	TRBD1	13	TGTGCCAGCCGAGGGACAGCGAACAATGTGCAGTTCTTC	CASRGTANNVQFF
TRBV9	TRBJ2-5	NA	NA	14	TGTGCCAGCAGTCCGCACAGGGCCGGTGTCACAGAGTACTTC	CASSPHRAGVTEYF
TRBV6-6	TRBJ2-2	many	NA	14	TGTGCCAGCAGCCGGGACAAGAACACCGGGGAGCTGTTTTTT	CASSRDKNTGELFF
TRBV7-2	TRBJ2-5	NA	NA	15	TGTGCCAGCAGCTTAGGTGGGAAATTGCTACACACTCAGTACTTC	CASSLGGKLLHTQYF
TRBV4-3	TRBJ1-4	many	TRBD1	16	TGCGCCAGCAGCCGGGACAGGGGGCAGGCTAATGAAAAACTGTTTTTT	CASSRDRGQANEKLFF
TRBV12-3/TRBV12-4	TRBJ1-1	many	NA	14	TGTGCCAGCAGTTCCCTGGGAGGGGGCACTGAAGCTTTCTTT	CASSSLGGGTEAFF
TRBV12-3/TRBV12-4	TRBJ1-2	many	TRBD1	12	TGTGCCAGCAGAGGACAGGGAGGTGGCTACACCTTC	CASRGQGGGYTF
TRBV20-1	TRBJ1-4	NA	NA	15	TGCAGTGCTAGTGGTCCGGGGCGATGTATAGAAAAACTGTTTTTT	CSASGPGRCIEKLFF
TRBV20-1	TRBJ1-6	many	NA	14	TGCAGTGCTAGCTATGAGACCGAATATTCACCCCTCCACTTT	CSASYETEYSPLHF
TRBV2	TRBJ2-7	NA	TRBD1	16	TGTGCCAGCAGCGGTTACAGACAGGGGGCCCTTGCCGAGCATTACTTC	CASSGYRQGALAEHYF
TRBV5-4	TRBJ2-1	many	NA	16	TGTGCCAGCAGCGCTTTGCGGGAAAGCCCCAATTTTGAGCAGTTCTTC	CASSALRESPNFEQFF
TRBV9	TRBJ2-3	NA	NA	18	TGTGCCAGCAGCCAAGATCGATTTTGGGACCTGGACGGCGATACGCAGTATTTT	CASSQDRFWDLDGDTQYF
TRBV7-2	TRBJ1-4	NA	NA	15	TGTGCCAGCAGCCACCAGGACAAGGGGTCTGAAAAACTGTTTTTT	CASSHQDKGSEKLFF
TRBV6-2/TRBV6-3	TRBJ2-1	few	NA	12	TGTGCCCTGGGGGGCACCTACAATGAGCAGTTCTTC	CALGGTYNEQFF
TRBV2	TRBJ1-1	NA	TRBD1	15	TGTGCCAGCAGGGACAGGGCCGGCGGGGGGACTGAAGCTTTCTTT	CASRDRAGGGTEAFF
TRBV7-9	TRBJ2-7	NA	NA	15	TGTGCCAGCAGCTTAGCTCAGGGGAGTAATTACGAGCAGTACTTC	CASSLAQGSNYEQYF
TRBV29-1	TRBJ2-7	many	NA	14	TGCAGCGTTGGAGGCGGGCAGCTTCTCCCGGAGCAGTACTTC	CSVGGGQLLPEQYF
TRBV5-5	TRBJ2-5	many	TRBD2	15	TGTGCCAGCACCCCTTGGACTAGCGGGGAAGAGACCCAGTACTTC	CASTPWTSGEETQYF
TRBV7-3	TRBJ2-3	NA	TRBD2	14	TGTGCCAGCAGCTTTGTAGCGGGGGGGCCGGCGACGCAGTTT	CASSFVAGGPATQF
TRBV5-6	TRBJ2-3	NA	NA	16	TGTGCCAGCAGCTCGGGGGTAGCGGCGACCACAGATACGCAGTATTTT	CASSSGVAATTDTQYF
TRBV19	TRBJ1-2	many	TRBD1	12	TGTGCCAGTGGGACAGGGAACTATGGCTACACCTTC	CASGTGNYGYTF
TRBV20-1	TRBJ1-5	NA	NA	15	TGCAGTGCTAGTTCCCCAGCCGAAAGCTATCAGCCCCAGCATTTT	CSASSPAESYQPQHF
TRBV7-3	TRBJ2-6	NA	NA	15	TGTGCCAGCAGCGTACAGACATCTGACACCAACGTCTTGACTTTC	CASSVQTSDTNVLTF
TRBV6-6	TRBJ1-4	many	NA	12	TGTGCCAGCAGCACGGAAGGAGGAAAACTGTTTTTT	CASSTEGGKLFF
TRBV7-2	TRBJ1-6	NA	NA	14	TGTGCCAGCAGCAGTCTGGGGGGGGATTCACCCCTCCACTTT	CASSSLGGDSPLHF
TRBV7-2	TRBJ2-1	NA	NA	13	TGTGCCAGCAGCTTAGCGCGTTGGAATGAGCAGTTCTTC	CASSLARWNEQFF
TRBV6-5	TRBJ1-1	many	NA	14	TGTGCCAGCAGTTACTCGAGGGGGGGGGCTGAAGCTTTCTTT	CASSYSRGGAEAFF
TRBV7-9	TRBJ2-3	NA	NA	11	TGTGCCAGCGGCTCAGCCGCTACGCAGTATTTT	CASGSAATQYF
TRBV7-2	TRBJ2-5	many	NA	14	TGTGCCAGCAGCTTAGACAGGGGAGGAGAGACCCAGTACTTC	CASSLDRGGETQYF
TRBV6-6	TRBJ2-5	NA	TRBD1	14	TGTGCCAGCAGCTTTCAGGGGGCCGGAGAGACCCAGTACTTC	CASSFQGAGETQYF
TRBV15	TRBJ2-7	NA	TRBD1	16	TGTGCCAGCAGCGGAGGGCCGGGACAGGACACCTGCGAGCAGTACTTC	CASSGGPGQDTCEQYF
TRBV7-6	TRBJ2-7	NA	NA	15	NA	CASSFPETQYFGPYF
TRBV7-9	TRBJ1-2	NA	NA	12	TGTGCCAGCAGTTTCCGGGAACATGGATACACCTTC	CASSFREHGYTF
TRBV7-2	TRBJ2-1	many	TRBD1	17	TGTGCCAGCAGCGCTCGACAGGGCCTACCTTCCTACAATGAGCAGTTCTTC	CASSARQGLPSYNEQFF
TRBV19	TRBJ1-5	many	NA	17	TGTGCCAGTAAAGATTTCGGGACTAATGCCCCTAATCAGCCCCAGCATTTT	CASKDFGTNAPNQPQHF
TRBV7-9	TRBJ2-7	NA	NA	13	TGTGCCAGCAGCTTACCGCGGCAGCGAACACCGGGCTTC	CASSLPRQRTPGF
TRBV7-9	TRBJ2-7	NA	NA	15	TGTGCCAGCAGCTTTAAAGGGATTACACAGATACGCAGTTACTTC	CASSFKGITQIRSYF
TRBV20-1	TRBJ2-1	many	NA	15	TGCAGTGCTATCGCCAGCGAACGGGGGAGTAATGAGCAGTTCTTC	CSAIASERGSNEQFF
TRBV9	TRBJ2-3	many	NA	14	TGTGCCAGCAGCGTAGAAGGGATCACAGATACGCAGTATTTT	CASSVEGITDTQYF
TRBV7-9	TRBJ2-5	NA	NA	14	TGTGCCAGCACCCGGGTACAGGATGAGGAGTTCTTCGGGTTC	CASTRVQDEEFFGF
TRBV2	TRBJ1-6	NA	NA	15	TGTGCCAGCGGCCCGCTGGGACACGACGATTCACCCCTCCACTTT	CASGPLGHDDSPLHF
TRBV9	TRBJ2-3	NA	TRBD1	15	TGTGCCAGCAGCGGACGGGACAGGGTTACAGATACGCAGTATTTT	CASSGRDRVTDTQYF
TRBV5-1	TRBJ2-7	NA	TRBD2	15	TGCGCCAGCCGCGGGCCTAGCGGGGGTGTTTACGAGCAGTACTTC	CASRGPSGGVYEQYF
TRBV20-1	TRBJ1-2	NA	NA	14	TGCAGTGCTGGAGGGGTGATGGGTAGTGATGGCTACACCTTC	CSAGGVMGSDGYTF